These T cell receptor beta chains were read from a single sample in a study of identical twins. TCRdb called the 5' RACE reads again in MiXCR, with one record for every CDR3 protein. The sample includes under 1 million distinct CDR3 sequences, 9% to 15% of them seen just once. This sample also belongs to another study, concerning yellow fever vaccine responses in identical twins.

The sample was PBMCs. All receptors derive from a woman under 30 in good health. Each CDR3 is given with its conserved first and last residue. Each record gives: D gene, V gene, clone size, J gene, CDR3 protein, CDR3 DNA. D genes are given only for firm matches. Not every row has a clone size; where given, it reads once, few, many or a size class.

.,TRBV28,few,TRBJ2-1,CASSTPGGAEEQFF,TGTGCCAGCAGTACCCCCGGGGGCGCAGAGGAGCAGTTCTTC
TRBD1,TRBV18,few,TRBJ2-2,CASSGQALTGELFF,TGTGCCAGCTCAGGACAGGCACTCACCGGGGAGCTGTTTTTT
TRBD1,TRBV4-1,.,TRBJ1-1,CASSQVPIIQGYTEAFF,TGCGCCAGCAGCCAAGTGCCGATCATACAGGGGTACACTGAAGCTTTCTTT
TRBD2,TRBV2,few,TRBJ2-7,CASRRGTSQPEQYF,TGTGCCAGCAGGAGGGGGACTAGTCAACCCGAGCAGTACTTC
.,TRBV6-1,few,TRBJ1-5,CASSEVTGAINQPQHF,TGTGCCAGCAGTGAAGTGACGGGGGCGATCAATCAGCCCCAGCATTTT
TRBD2,TRBV5-1,.,TRBJ2-7,CASSTGLAGALAVQYF,TGCGCCAGCAGCACCGGACTAGCGGGAGCCCTCGCTGTGCAGTACTTC
TRBD2,TRBV5-6,few,TRBJ2-7,CASTPGSGRADEQYF,TGTGCCAGCACCCCCGGGAGCGGGAGGGCCGATGAGCAGTACTTC
.,TRBV3-1,few,TRBJ2-6,CASSQEGRAKPTGANVLTF,TGTGCCAGCAGCCAAGAAGGTCGGGCCAAGCCCACTGGGGCCAACGTCCTGACTTTC
.,TRBV7-9,.,TRBJ2-7,CASSTSPARGEYEQYF,TGTGCCAGCAGCACAAGCCCGGCGAGGGGGGAATACGAGCAGTACTTC
TRBD2,TRBV11-1,few,TRBJ2-1,CASSSLAGGPSSYNEQFF,TGTGCCAGCAGCTCGCTAGCGGGAGGGCCGAGCTCCTACAATGAGCAGTTCTTC
.,TRBV7-8,many,TRBJ1-5,CASSLDHNQPQHF,TGTGCCAGCAGCTTGGACCACAATCAGCCCCAGCATTTT
.,TRBV5-1,few,TRBJ2-1,CASSFVGASSPEQFF,TGCGCCAGCAGCTTCGTGGGGGCCTCTTCGCCTGAGCAGTTCTTC
TRBD1,TRBV3-1,many,TRBJ1-1,CASSLPGGTEAFF,TGTGCCAGCAGTTTACCAGGGGGCACTGAAGCTTTCTTT
TRBD2,TRBV29-1,few,TRBJ2-5,CSVEWASGGFGETQYF,TGCAGCGTTGAATGGGCTAGCGGGGGATTCGGAGAGACCCAGTACTTC
.,TRBV5-6,.,TRBJ2-3,CASSLIRRIYTDTQYF,TGTGCCAGCAGCTTGATTCGGAGGATATACACAGATACGCAGTATTTT
.,TRBV20-1,.,TRBJ2-3,CSARGHRSTDTQYF,TGCAGTGCTAGAGGCCACAGAAGCACAGATACGCAGTATTTT
TRBD1,TRBV10-3,many,TRBJ2-1,CAISQRTGERSEQFF,TGTGCCATCAGTCAGCGTACAGGGGAACGCAGTGAGCAGTTCTTC
TRBD2,TRBV20-1,.,TRBJ2-5,CSARVAGGLQETQYF,TGCAGTGCTAGAGTAGCGGGGGGACTCCAAGAGACCCAGTACTTC
.,TRBV19,.,TRBJ2-7,CASSRNRNYEQYF,TGTGCCAGTAGTAGAAACAGAAACTACGAGCAGTACTTC
TRBD1,TRBV15,many,TRBJ1-5,CATGNRGGISNQPQHF,TGTGCCACCGGCAACAGGGGAGGGATTAGCAATCAGCCCCAGCATTTT
.,TRBV3-1,.,TRBJ1-1,CASSLSPGKNTEAFF,TGTGCCAGCAGCCTAAGCCCGGGGAAGAACACTGAAGCTTTCTTT
.,TRBV19,.,TRBJ2-5,CASNPRPGETQYF,TGTGCCAGTAACCCTAGGCCGGGGGAGACCCAGTACTTC
.,TRBV6-5,once,TRBJ2-7,CASSYSGSYPYEQYF,TGTGCCAGCAGTTACTCGGGTAGTTACCCCTACGAGCAGTACTTC
TRBD2,TRBV4-2,.,TRBJ2-3,CASSQGLAGGPTDTQYF,TGTGCCAGCAGCCAGGGACTAGCGGGGGGGCCCACAGATACGCAGTATTTT
.,TRBV6-5,few,TRBJ1-5,CASSYKGDSNQPQHF,TGTGCCAGCAGTTACAAAGGGGATAGCAATCAGCCCCAGCATTTT
TRBD1,TRBV19,.,TRBJ2-5,CASSTTGTRETQYF,TGTGCCAGTAGTACGACAGGGACGAGAGAGACCCAGTACTTC
TRBD1,TRBV7-9,.,TRBJ2-5,CASSLVAGQGRETQYF,TGTGCCAGCAGCTTAGTCGCGGGACAGGGGCGCGAGACCCAGTACTTC
.,TRBV7-6,many,TRBJ2-5,CASSLGMETQYF,TGTGCCAGCAGCTTAGGGATGGAGACCCAGTACTTC
.,TRBV12-3/TRBV12-4,.,TRBJ1-2,CASREQNYGYTF,TGTGCCAGCAGAGAACAAAACTATGGCTACACCTTC
TRBD2,TRBV10-3,few,TRBJ2-7,CAISEASGVGYEQYF,TGTGCCATCAGTGAGGCTAGCGGAGTGGGCTACGAGCAGTACTTC
.,TRBV6-1,few,TRBJ2-3,CASSGFGAAWGDTQYF,TGTGCCAGCAGTGGGTTCGGGGCGGCCTGGGGAGATACGCAGTATTTT
.,TRBV2,.,TRBJ2-1,CASSAETYNEQFF,TGTGCCAGCAGTGCCGAAACTTACAATGAGCAGTTCTTC
.,TRBV6-1,few,TRBJ2-5,CASSGDFGETQYF,TGTGCCAGCAGTGGCGATTTCGGAGAGACCCAGTACTTC
TRBD1,TRBV5-1,many,TRBJ2-4,CASSLGPRTGGQNIQYF,TGCGCCAGCAGCTTGGGTCCCCGGACAGGGGGCCAAAACATTCAGTACTTC
TRBD1,TRBV24-1,few,TRBJ2-1,CATSGDGTGDNEQFF,TGTGCCACCAGTGGAGATGGGACAGGAGACAATGAGCAGTTCTTC
.,TRBV7-9,many,TRBJ2-5,CASTDRTLEETQYF,TGTGCCAGCACCGATCGGACGCTGGAAGAGACCCAGTACTTC
.,TRBV7-9,few,TRBJ1-4,CASSWGDNEKLFF,TGTGCCAGCAGCTGGGGGGACAATGAAAAACTGTTTTTT
TRBD2,TRBV27,.,TRBJ2-1,CATVAGYNEQFF,TGTGCCACCGTAGCGGGGTACAATGAGCAGTTCTTC
.,TRBV20-1,.,TRBJ2-3,CSAPGGLPPADTQYF,TGCAGTGCACCGGGGGGCTTACCCCCCGCAGATACGCAGTATTTT
TRBD1,TRBV6-5,.,TRBJ1-2,CASSSGQGFNGYTF,TGTGCCAGCAGTTCCGGACAGGGGTTTAACGGCTACACCTTC
.,TRBV12-3/TRBV12-4,.,TRBJ1-1,CASSFLSDVSTTEAFF,TGTGCCAGCAGTTTTTTGTCGGATGTATCCACTACTGAAGCTTTCTTT